This T cell receptor beta chain is from a study of blood T cells in healthy people across ages. In its sample, this clonotype was seen a few times. This CDR3 comprises 12 residues. Per germline, CDR1 SQVTM and CDR2 ANQGSEA. The junction had 1 base not matched to a gene; V was cut back by 4 bases and J by 6 bases. Those donating, healthy Caucasian individuals from Russia, were aged about 6 to 90. Through a sample-barcoded 5' primer and a J-beta primer mix, a second PCR was run for roughly 6 to 11 cycles. TCRdb fed the 5' RACE reads into MiXCR, producing one record per CDR3 protein. The sample lists 750,000 to 850,000 distinct CDR3 sequences, around 25% seen once, with 3% to 4% in the top ten. These data were likewise used in another study, on T cells of mothers and their children.

The sequenced material came from blood. The TCR was taken from a boy aged 10-17 years in good health. V and J are TRBV29-1 and TRBJ2-1; TRBD2 matches 9 bases. In DNA, the CDR3 is TGCAGCGTTGGGGGACTAGCCAATGAGCAGTTCTTC. Its protein product is CSVGGLANEQFF.